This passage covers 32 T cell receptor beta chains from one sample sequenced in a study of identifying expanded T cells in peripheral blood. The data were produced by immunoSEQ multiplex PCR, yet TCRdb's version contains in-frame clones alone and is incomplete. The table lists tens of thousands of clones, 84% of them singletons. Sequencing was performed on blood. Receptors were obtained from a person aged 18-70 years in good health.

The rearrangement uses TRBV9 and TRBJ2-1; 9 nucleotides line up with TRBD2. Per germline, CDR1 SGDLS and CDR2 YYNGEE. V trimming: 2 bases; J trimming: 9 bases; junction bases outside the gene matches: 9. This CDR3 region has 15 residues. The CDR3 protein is CASSVRVAGDGEQFF. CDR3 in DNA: TGTGCCAGCAGCGTGAGGGTAGCGGGAGATGGTGAGCAGTTCTTC.

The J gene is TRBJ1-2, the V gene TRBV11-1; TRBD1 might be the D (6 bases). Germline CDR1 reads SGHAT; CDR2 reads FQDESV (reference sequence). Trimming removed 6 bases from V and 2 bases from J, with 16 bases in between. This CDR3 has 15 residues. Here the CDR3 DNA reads TGTGCCAGCAGTCTAGCGGGGGGCGCCAACTATGGCTACACCTTC. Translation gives CASSLAGGANYGYTF.

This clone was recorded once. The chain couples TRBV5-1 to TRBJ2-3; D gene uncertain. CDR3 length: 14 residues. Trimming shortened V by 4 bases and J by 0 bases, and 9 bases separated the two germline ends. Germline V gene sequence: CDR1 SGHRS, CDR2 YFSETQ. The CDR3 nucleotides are TGCGCCAGCAGCCCCGAAGCGAGCACAGATACGCAGTATTTT. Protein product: CASSPEASTDTQYF.

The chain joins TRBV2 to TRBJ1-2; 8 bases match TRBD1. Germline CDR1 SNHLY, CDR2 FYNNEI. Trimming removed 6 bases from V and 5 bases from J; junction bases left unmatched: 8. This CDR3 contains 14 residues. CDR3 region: CASSGDRSLYGYTF. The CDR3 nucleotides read TGTGCCAGCAGCGGGGACAGGTCTTTGTATGGCTACACCTTC.

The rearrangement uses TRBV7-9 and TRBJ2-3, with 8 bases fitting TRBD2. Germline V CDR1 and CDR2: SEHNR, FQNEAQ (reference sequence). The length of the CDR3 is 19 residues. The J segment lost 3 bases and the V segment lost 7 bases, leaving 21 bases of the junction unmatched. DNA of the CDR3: TGTGCCAGCACTTTGGATCGGGAGGGCCGGTGGGTCAGTACAGATACGCAGTATTTT. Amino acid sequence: CASTLDREGRWVSTDTQYF.

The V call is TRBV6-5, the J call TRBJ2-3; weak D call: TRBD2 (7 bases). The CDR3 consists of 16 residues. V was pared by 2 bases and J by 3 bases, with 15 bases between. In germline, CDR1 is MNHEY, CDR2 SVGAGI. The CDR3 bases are TGTGCCAGCAGTTACCCGGCACAGGGAGGGACAGATACGCAGTATTTT. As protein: CASSYPAQGGTDTQYF.

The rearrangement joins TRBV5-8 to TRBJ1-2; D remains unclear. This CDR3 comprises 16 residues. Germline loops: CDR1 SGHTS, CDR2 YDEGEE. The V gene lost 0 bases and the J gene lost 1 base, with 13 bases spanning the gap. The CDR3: CASSLGQLILNYGYTF. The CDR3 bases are TGTGCCAGCAGCTTGGGTCAACTCATACTTAACTATGGCTACACCTTC.

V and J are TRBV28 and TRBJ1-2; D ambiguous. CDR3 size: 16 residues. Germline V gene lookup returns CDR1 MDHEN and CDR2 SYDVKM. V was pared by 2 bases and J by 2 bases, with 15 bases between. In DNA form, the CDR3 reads TGTGCCAGCAGTTTAGGTTTCGCGGGTATAAACTATGGCTACACCTTC. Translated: CASSLGFAGINYGYTF.

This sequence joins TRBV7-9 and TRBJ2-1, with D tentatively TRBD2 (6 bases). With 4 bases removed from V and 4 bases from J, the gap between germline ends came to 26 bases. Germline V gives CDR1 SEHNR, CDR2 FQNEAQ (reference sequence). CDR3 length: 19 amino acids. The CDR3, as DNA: TGTGCCAGCAGCTCTAGCGTCCGGGACTCCAAACGGGTGTACAATGAGCAGTTCTTC. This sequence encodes CASSSSVRDSKRVYNEQFF.

The CDR3 reads CASSAGQKGAEAFF. Here the CDR3 DNA reads TGTGCCAGCAGTGCGGGGCAGAAGGGGGCTGAAGCTTTCTTT. The chain couples TRBV2 to TRBJ1-1; tentatively, D is TRBD1 (6 bases). Trimming took off 4 bases at V and 6 bases at J, with 15 bases between the two ends. Germline V gene sequence: CDR1 SNHLY, CDR2 FYNNEI. The CDR3 extends over 14 amino acids.

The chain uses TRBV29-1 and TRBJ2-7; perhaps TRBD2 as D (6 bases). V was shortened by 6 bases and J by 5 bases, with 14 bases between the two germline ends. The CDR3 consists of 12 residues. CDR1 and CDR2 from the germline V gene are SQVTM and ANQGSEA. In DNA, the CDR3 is TGCAGCGTGGAGGGAGGTGCGGACGAGCAGTACTTC. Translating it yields CSVEGGADEQYF.

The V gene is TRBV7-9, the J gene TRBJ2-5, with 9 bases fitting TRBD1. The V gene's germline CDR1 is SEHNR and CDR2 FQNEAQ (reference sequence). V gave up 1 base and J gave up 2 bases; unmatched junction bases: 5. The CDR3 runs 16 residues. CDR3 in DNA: TGTGCCAGCAGCTTAGGTGGACAGGGGCGTCAAGAGACCCAGTACTTC. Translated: CASSLGGQGRQETQYF.

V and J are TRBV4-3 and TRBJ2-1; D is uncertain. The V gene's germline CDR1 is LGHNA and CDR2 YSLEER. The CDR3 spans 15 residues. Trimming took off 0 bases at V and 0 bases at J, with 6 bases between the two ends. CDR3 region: CASSQETNSYNEQFF. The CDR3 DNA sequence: TGCGCCAGCAGCCAAGAAACAAACTCCTACAATGAGCAGTTCTTC.

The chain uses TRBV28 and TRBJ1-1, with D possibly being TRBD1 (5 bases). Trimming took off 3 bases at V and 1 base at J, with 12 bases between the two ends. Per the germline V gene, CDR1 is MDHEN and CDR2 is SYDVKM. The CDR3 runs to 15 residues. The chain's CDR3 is CASSFQGGANTEAFF. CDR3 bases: TGTGCCAGCAGTTTTCAGGGAGGGGCGAACACTGAAGCTTTCTTT.

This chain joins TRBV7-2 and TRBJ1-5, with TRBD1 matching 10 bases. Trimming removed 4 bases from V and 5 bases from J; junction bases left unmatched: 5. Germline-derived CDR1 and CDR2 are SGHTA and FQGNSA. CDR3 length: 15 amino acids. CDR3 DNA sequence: TGTGCCAGCAGCTCGCGGACAGGGGGAGATCAGCCCCAGCATTTT. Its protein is CASSSRTGGDQPQHF.

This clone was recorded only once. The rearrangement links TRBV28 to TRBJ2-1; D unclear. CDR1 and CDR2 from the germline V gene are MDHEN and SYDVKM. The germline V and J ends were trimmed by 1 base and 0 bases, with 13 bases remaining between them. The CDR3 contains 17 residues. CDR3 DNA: TGTGCCAGCAGTTTATCACGACTGAAGAGCTCCTACAATGAGCAGTTCTTC. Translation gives CASSLSRLKSSYNEQFF.

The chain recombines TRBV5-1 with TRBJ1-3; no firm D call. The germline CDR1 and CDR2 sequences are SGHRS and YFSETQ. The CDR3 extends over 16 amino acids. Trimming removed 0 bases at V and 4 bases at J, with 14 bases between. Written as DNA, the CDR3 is TGCGCCAGCAGCTTGGGGGCCAAGGCCGCAGGAAACACCATATATTTT. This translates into CASSLGAKAAGNTIYF.

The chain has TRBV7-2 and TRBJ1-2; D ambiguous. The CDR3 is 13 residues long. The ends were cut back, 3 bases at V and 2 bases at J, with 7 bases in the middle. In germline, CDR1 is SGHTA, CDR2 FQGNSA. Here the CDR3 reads CASSLGRNYGYTF. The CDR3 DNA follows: TGTGCCAGCAGCTTGGGCAGGAACTATGGCTACACCTTC.

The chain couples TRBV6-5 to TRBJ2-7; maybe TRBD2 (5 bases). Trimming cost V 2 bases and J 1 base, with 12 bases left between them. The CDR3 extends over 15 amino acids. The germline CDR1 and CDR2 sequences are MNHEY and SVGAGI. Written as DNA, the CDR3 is TGTGCCAGCAGTTACGGGGTGGACTTTTCCTACGAGCAGTACTTC. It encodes CASSYGVDFSYEQYF.

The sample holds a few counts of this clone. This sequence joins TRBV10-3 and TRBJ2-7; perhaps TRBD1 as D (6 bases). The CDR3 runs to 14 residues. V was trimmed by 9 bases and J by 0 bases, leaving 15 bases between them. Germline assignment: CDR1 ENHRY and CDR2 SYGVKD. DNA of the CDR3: TGTGCCATTCAAGCCGACAGGAGCTCCTACGAGCAGTACTTC. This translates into CAIQADRSSYEQYF.

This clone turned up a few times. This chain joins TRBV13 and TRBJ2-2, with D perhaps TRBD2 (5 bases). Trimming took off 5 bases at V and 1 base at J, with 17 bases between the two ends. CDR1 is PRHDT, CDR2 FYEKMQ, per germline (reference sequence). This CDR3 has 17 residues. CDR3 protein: CASSPSPSLGNTGELFF. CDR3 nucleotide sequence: TGTGCCAGCAGCCCATCCCCCTCACTAGGGAACACCGGGGAGCTGTTTTTT.

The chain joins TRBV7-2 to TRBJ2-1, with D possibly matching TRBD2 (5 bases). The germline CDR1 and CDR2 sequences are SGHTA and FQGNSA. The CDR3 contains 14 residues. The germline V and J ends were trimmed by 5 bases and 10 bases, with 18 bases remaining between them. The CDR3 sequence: CASSPGNRREEQFF. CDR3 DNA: TGTGCCAGCAGCCCCGGGAACCGGCGAGAGGAGCAGTTCTTC.

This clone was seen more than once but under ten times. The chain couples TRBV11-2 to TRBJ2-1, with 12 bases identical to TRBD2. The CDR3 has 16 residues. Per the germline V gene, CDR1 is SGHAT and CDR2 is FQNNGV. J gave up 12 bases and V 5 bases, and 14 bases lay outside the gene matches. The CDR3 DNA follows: TGTGCCAGCAGCGAGAGGTCGGGACTAGCGGGTACGAGGCAGTTCTTC. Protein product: CASSERSGLAGTRQFF.

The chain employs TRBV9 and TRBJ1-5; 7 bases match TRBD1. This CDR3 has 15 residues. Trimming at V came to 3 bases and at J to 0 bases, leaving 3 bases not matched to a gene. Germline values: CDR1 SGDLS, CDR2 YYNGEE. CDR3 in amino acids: CASSGGQYSNQPQHF. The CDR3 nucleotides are TGTGCCAGCAGCGGGGGACAGTATAGCAATCAGCCCCAGCATTTT.

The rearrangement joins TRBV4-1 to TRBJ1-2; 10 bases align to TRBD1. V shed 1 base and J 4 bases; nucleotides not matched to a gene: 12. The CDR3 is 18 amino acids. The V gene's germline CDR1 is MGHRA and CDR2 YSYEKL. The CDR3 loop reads CASSQARGQGRETYGYTF. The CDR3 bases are TGCGCCAGCAGCCAAGCTAGGGGACAGGGGCGCGAAACCTATGGCTACACCTTC.

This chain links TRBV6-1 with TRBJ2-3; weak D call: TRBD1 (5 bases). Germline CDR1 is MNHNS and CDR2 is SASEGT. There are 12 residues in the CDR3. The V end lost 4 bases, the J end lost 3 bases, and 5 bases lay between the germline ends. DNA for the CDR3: TGTGCCAGCAGTGGGACAACAGATACGCAGTATTTT. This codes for CASSGTTDTQYF.

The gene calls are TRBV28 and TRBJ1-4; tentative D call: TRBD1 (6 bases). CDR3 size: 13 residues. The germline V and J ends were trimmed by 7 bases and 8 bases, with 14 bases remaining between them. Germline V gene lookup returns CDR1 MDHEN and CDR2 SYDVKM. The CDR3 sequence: CASMQGIVEKLFF. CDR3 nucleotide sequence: TGTGCCAGCATGCAGGGGATCGTCGAAAAACTGTTTTTT.

Written as DNA, the CDR3 is TGTGCCAGCAGTTATGGTATGGGACAGTACCAAGAGACCCAGTACTTC. Translated: CASSYGMGQYQETQYF. V usage is TRBV27 and J usage is TRBJ2-5; TRBD1 matches at 7 bases. With V trimmed by 4 bases and J by 0 bases, 8 bases remained unmatched. This CDR3 region has 16 residues. Germline CDR1 and CDR2: MNHEY and SMNVEV (reference sequence).

The CDR3 sequence is CASSQTGVDQPQHF. CDR3 sequence (DNA): TGTGCCAGCTCACAGACAGGGGTCGATCAGCCCCAGCATTTT. V gene TRBV18 combines with J gene TRBJ1-5; TRBD1 aligns across 8 bases. V gave up 4 bases and J gave up 5 bases; unmatched junction bases: 4. Per germline, CDR1 KGHSH and CDR2 LQKENI. This CDR3 has 14 residues.

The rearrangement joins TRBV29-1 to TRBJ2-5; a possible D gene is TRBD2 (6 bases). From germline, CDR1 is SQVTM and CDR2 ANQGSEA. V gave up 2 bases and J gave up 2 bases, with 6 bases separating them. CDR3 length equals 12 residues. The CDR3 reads CSVESGQETQYF. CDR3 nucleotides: TGCAGCGTTGAAAGCGGGCAAGAGACCCAGTACTTC. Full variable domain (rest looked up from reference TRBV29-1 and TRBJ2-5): SAVISQKPSRDICQRGTSLTIQCQVDSQVTMMFWYRQQPGQSLTLIATANQGSEATYESGFVIDKFPISRPNLTFSTLTVSNMSPEDSSIYLCSVESGQETQYFGPGTRLLVL.

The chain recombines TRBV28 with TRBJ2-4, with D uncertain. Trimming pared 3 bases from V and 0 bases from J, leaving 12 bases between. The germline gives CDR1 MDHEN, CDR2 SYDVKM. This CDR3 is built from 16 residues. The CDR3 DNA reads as TGTGCCAGCAGTTTGGTGGATAAACTAGCCAAAAACATTCAGTACTTC. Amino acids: CASSLVDKLAKNIQYF.

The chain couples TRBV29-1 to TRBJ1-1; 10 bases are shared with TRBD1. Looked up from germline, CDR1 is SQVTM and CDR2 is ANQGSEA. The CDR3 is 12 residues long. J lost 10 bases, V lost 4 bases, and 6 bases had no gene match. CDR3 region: CSVVRGDRGAFF. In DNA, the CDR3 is TGCAGCGTTGTGAGGGGGGACAGGGGAGCTTTCTTT.